The present entry profiles one TCR beta chain with its context. Original data processing: Amplification of reference gene primers provided the estimated nucleated cell counts. The assay was immunoSEQ multiplex PCR, and TCRdb's table has in-frame clones only and misses some. The V and J calls and clone size come from that table; D and trimming were worked out from the DNA. The sample carries a few hundred thousand clones, about nine tenths recorded once. The data stem from a study of blood T cell repertoires in COVID-19. Across the study: Material from acute and convalescent COVID-19 was sourced from the United States, Italy and Spain. The cDNA or gDNA used as material had been derived from T cells, B-cell-depleted T cells, or PBMCs.

The Seattle site enrolled patients during active infection and followed them longitudinally. The clonotype was recovered from a woman aged 30 to 39 with COVID-19, enrolled during active disease. The sequenced material came from peripheral blood.

In DNA form, the CDR3 reads TGCAGCGTACTGGGACAGCTTAATGAAAAACTGTTTTTT. This codes for CSVLGQLNEKLFF. The rearrangement joins TRBV29-1 to TRBJ1-4; 7 bases map to TRBD1. Unmatched junction bases numbered 5, after V lost 6 bases and J lost 4 bases. The CDR3 contains 13 residues. Germline CDR1 and CDR2: SQVTM and ANQGSEA.